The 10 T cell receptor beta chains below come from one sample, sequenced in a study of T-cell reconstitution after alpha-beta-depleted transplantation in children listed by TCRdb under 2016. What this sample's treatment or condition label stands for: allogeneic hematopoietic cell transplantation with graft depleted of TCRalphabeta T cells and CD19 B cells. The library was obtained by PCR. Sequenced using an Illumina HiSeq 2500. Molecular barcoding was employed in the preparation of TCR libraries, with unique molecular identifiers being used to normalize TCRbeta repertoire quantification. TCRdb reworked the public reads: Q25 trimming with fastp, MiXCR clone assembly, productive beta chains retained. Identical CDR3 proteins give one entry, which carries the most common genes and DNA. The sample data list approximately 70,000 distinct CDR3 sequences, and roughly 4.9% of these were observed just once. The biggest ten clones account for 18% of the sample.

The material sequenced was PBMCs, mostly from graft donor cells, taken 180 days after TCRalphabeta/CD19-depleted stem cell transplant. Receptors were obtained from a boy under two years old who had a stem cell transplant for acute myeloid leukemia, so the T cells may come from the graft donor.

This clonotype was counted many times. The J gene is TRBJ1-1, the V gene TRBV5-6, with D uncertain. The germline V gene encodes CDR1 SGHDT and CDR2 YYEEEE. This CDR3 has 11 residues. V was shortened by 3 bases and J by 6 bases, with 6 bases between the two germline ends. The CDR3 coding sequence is TGTGCCAGCAGCTGGAATGCTGAAGCTTTCTTT. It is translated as CASSWNAEAFF.

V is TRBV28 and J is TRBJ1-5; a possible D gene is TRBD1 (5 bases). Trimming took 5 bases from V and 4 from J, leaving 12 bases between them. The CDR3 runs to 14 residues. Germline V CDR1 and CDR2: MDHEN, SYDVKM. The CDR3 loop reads CASSIYRRNQPQHF. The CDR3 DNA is TGTGCCAGCAGTATATACAGGCGGAATCAGCCCCAGCATTTT.

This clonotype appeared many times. CDR3: CASSQGQGTDTQYF. In DNA, the CDR3 is TGTGCCAGCAGCCAGGGGCAGGGGACAGATACGCAGTATTTT. The chain is built from TRBV14 and TRBJ2-3, with D perhaps matching TRBD1 (6 bases). Germline values: CDR1 SGHDN, CDR2 FVKESK. Trimming took off 3 bases at V and 3 bases at J, with 10 bases between the two ends. The CDR3 runs 14 residues.

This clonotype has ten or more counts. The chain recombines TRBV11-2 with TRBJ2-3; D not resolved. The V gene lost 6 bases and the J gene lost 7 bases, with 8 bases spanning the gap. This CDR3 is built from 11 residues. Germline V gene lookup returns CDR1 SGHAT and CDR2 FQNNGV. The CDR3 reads CASSFRNTQYF. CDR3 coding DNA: TGTGCCAGCAGTTTCCGAAATACGCAGTATTTT.

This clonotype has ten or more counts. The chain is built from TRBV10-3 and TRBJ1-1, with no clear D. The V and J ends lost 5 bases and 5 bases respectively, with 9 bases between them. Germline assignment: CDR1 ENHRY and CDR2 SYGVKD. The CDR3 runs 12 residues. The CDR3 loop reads CAISFTGTEAFF. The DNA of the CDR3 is TGTGCCATCAGTTTTACGGGTACTGAAGCTTTCTTT.

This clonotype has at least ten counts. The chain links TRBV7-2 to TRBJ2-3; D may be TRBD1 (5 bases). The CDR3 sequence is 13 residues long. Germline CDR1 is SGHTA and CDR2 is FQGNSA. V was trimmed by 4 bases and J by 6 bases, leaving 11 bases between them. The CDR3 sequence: CASSWVPGDTQYF. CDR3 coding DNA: TGTGCCAGCAGCTGGGTTCCAGGGGATACGCAGTATTTT.

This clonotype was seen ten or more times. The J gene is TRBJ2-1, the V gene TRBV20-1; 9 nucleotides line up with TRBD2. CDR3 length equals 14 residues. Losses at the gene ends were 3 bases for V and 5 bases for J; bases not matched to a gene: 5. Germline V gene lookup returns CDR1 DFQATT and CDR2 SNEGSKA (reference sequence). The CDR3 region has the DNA TGCAGTGCTAGGGGCGGGGGGGCCCACAATGAGCAGTTCTTC. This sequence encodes CSARGGGAHNEQFF.

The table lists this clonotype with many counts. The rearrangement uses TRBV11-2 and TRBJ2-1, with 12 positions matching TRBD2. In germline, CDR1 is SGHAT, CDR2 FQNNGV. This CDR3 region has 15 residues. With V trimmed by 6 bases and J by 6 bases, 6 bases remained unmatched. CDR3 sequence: CASRRLAGAPNEQFF. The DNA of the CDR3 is TGTGCCAGCAGGCGACTAGCGGGGGCCCCCAATGAGCAGTTCTTC. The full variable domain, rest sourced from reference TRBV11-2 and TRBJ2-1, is EAGVAQSPRYKIIEKRQSVAFWCNPISGHATLYWYQQILGQGPKLLIQFQNNGVVDDSQLPKDRFSAERLKGVDSTLKIQPAKLEDSAVYLCASRRLAGAPNEQFFGPGTRLTVL.

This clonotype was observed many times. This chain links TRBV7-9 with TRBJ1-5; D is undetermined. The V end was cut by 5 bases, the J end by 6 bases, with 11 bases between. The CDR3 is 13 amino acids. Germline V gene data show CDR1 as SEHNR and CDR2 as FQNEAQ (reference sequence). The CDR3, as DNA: TGTGCCAGCAGCCGTAGGGAGGGTCAGCCCCAGCATTTT. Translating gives CASSRREGQPQHF.

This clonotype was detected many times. The CDR3 reads CASSPDRGNGGSGDTQYF. The CDR3 region has the DNA TGTGCCAGCAGTCCCGACCGGGGGAACGGGGGGTCTGGAGATACGCAGTATTTT. The chain links TRBV12-3 or TRBV12-4 to TRBJ2-3; 7 positions match TRBD2. The trim removed 5 bases at V and 5 bases at J, leaving 19 bases unmatched. There are 18 residues in the CDR3.